This T cell receptor beta chain was observed in a study of beta chain features in type 1 diabetes. One heparinised blood draw averaging roughly 120 mL was given by each donor. The study reverse transcribed the entire isolated RNA, so it sequenced expressed TCRB transcripts. Here immunoSEQ multiplex PCR was the method, and the copy in TCRdb shows in-frame clones only, minus some. The data show a few hundred thousand clones, with roughly 9.8% seen just once and about 0.6% held by the top ten. Findings and caveats of the study: TCRB CDR3 length was moderately but significantly reduced in all four CD4+ subsets of Type 1 diabetes patients. Within the patient group, naive, central memory and Treg TCRB repertoires appeared more similar to each other than within healthy donors.

This clone was detected a few times. Its antigen is still unknown. This TCR came from a man younger than 45 with type 1 diabetes. The specimen was central memory CD4+ T cells from blood.

The CDR3 loop is CASSSTPISYEQYF. The CDR3 bases are TGTGCCAGCAGCAGCACCCCAATTAGCTACGAGCAGTACTTC. The V and J genes are TRBV2 and TRBJ2-7; D not certain. The CDR3 sequence is 14 residues long. The V gene lost 6 bases and the J gene lost 3 bases, with 15 bases spanning the gap. CDR1 is SNHLY, CDR2 FYNNEI, per germline.